What follows are 23 T cell receptor beta chains derived from one specimen sequenced in a study of Tregs in tolerant kidney transplant recipients. Clones were sequenced by immunoSEQ multiplex PCR, and TCRdb holds only the in-frame ones, with some missing. The sample comprises some 250,000 clones, about 80% of which are singletons, and around 0.61% rests with the top ten. Material: CD4+ T cells from blood. Receptors were obtained from a human donor in good health.

There are a few counts of this clone. V and J are TRBV19 and TRBJ2-7, with 10 bases fitting TRBD1. This CDR3 comprises 14 residues. CDR1 is LNHDA and CDR2 is SQIVND in the germline V gene (reference sequence). With 4 bases clipped from V and 7 bases from J, the junction kept 7 bases outside the gene matches. For the CDR3, the DNA is TGTGCCAGTAGTAAGGGACAGGGGTTACGGGAGCAGTACTTC. It codes for CASSKGQGLREQYF.

This chain connects TRBV11-2 to TRBJ2-1; TRBD2 aligns across 12 bases. Germline V gene sequence: CDR1 SGHAT, CDR2 FQNNGV. V lost 5 bases and J lost 5; bases outside the gene matches: 4. The CDR3 sequence is 15 residues long. CDR3 nucleotide sequence: TGTGCCAGCAGCACCGGACTAGCGGGGAACAATGAGCAGTTCTTC. Translation gives CASSTGLAGNNEQFF.

This chain links TRBV29-1 with TRBJ2-5, with TRBD2 identical over 14 bases. V gave up 6 bases and J gave up 1 base; unmatched junction bases: 4. This CDR3 contains 15 residues. Germline V CDR1 and CDR2: SQVTM, ANQGSEA. The CDR3 here is CSVGGTSGGQETQYF. In DNA, the CDR3 is TGCAGCGTGGGAGGGACTAGCGGGGGCCAAGAGACCCAGTACTTC.

J is TRBJ2-3 and V is TRBV2; no reliable D call. The V end was cut by 4 bases, the J end by 3 bases, with 17 bases between. Germline CDR1 SNHLY, CDR2 FYNNEI. CDR3 length: 16 residues. The chain's CDR3 is CASSVGYGWVTDTQYF. The CDR3 DNA reads as TGTGCCAGCAGTGTCGGATATGGGTGGGTAACAGATACGCAGTATTTT. Filled out from reference TRBV2 and TRBJ2-3, the complete variable domain reads EPEVTQTPSHQVTQMGQEVILRCVPISNHLYFYWYRQILGQKVEFLVSFYNNEISEKSEIFDDQFSVERPDGSNFTLKIRSTKLEDSAMYFCASSVGYGWVTDTQYFGPGTRLTVL.

This chain joins TRBV29-1 and TRBJ1-4; D is unclear. V was clipped by 1 base and J by 7 bases, with 7 bases between them. Germline values: CDR1 SQVTM, CDR2 ANQGSEA. The CDR3 runs 12 residues. CDR3 coding DNA: TGCAGCGTTGAAGGGGGAGGTGAAAAACTGTTTTTT. This gives the protein CSVEGGGEKLFF. Using reference TRBV29-1 and TRBJ1-4 for the parts outside the CDR3, the full variable domain is SAVISQKPSRDICQRGTSLTIQCQVDSQVTMMFWYRQQPGQSLTLIATANQGSEATYESGFVIDKFPISRPNLTFSTLTVSNMSPEDSSIYLCSVEGGGEKLFFGSGTQLSVL.

This chain uses TRBV6-6 with TRBJ2-7; 11 positions agree with TRBD2. Germline V CDR1 and CDR2: MNHNY, SVGAGI (reference sequence). With 6 bases clipped from V and 1 base from J, the junction kept 5 bases outside the gene matches. The CDR3 is 15 residues long. The DNA for the CDR3 is TGTGCCAGCAGGAAACTAGCGGGAGCGTCCTACGAGCAGTACTTC. Translated, it gives CASRKLAGASYEQYF.

CDR3 residues: CASSLRGQFYEQYF. For the CDR3, the DNA is TGCGCCAGCAGCTTGAGGGGGCAGTTCTACGAGCAGTACTTC. V and J are TRBV5-1 and TRBJ2-7, with 7 bases matching TRBD1. The CDR3 runs 14 residues. The junction had 4 bases not matched to a gene; V was cut back by 1 base and J by 3 bases. Germline CDR1 is SGHRS and CDR2 is YFSETQ.

The chain combines TRBV6-5 with TRBJ1-5; 9 bases fit TRBD1. CDR1 and CDR2 (germline): MNHEY, SVGAGI. After removal of 5 bases from V and 6 bases from J, the junction contained 8 bases not matched to a gene. This CDR3 is 15 amino acids long. CDR3 loop: CASSPDRGKGQPQHF. Here the CDR3 DNA reads TGTGCCAGCAGTCCGGACAGGGGAAAGGGTCAGCCCCAGCATTTT.

The chain joins TRBV21-1 to TRBJ1-5. TRBV21-1 is flagged as a pseudogene. The CDR3 extends over 18 amino acids. In DNA, the CDR3 is TGTGCCAGCATATTTGGATTCGTTGAGGGCTATAGCAATCAGCCCCAGCATTTT. Translating it yields CASIFGFVEGYSNQPQHF.

The chain combines TRBV6-1 with TRBJ2-1, with 11 nucleotides matching TRBD1. Germline CDR1 reads MNHNS; CDR2 reads SASEGT. This CDR3 region has 19 residues. The J segment lost 2 bases and the V segment lost 3 bases, leaving 12 bases of the junction unmatched. CDR3 sequence: CASSEHGIGGQGAYNEQFF. CDR3 nucleotides: TGTGCCAGCAGTGAGCATGGAATAGGGGGACAGGGGGCCTACAATGAGCAGTTCTTC.

This clone appeared a few times. V gene TRBV7-9 combines with J gene TRBJ1-5; D is undetermined. The CDR3 consists of 12 residues. The germline gives CDR1 SEHNR, CDR2 FQNEAQ (reference sequence). Trimming took off 10 bases at V and 0 bases at J, with 7 bases between the two ends. CDR3 loop: CATTDSNQPQHF. As DNA, the CDR3 is TGTGCCACCACAGATAGCAATCAGCCCCAGCATTTT.

The chain has TRBV5-1 and TRBJ2-4; perhaps D is TRBD1 or TRBD2 (5 bases each). The germline gives CDR1 SGHRS, CDR2 YFSETQ. The CDR3 loop spans 13 amino acids. V was pared by 3 bases and J by 8 bases, with 12 bases between. CDR3 DNA: TGCGCCAGCAGCTACGGGACGGTGGACATTCAGTACTTC. Translating it yields CASSYGTVDIQYF.

This chain joins TRBV4-1 and TRBJ2-1; possible D gene TRBD1, 5 bases. Per the germline V gene, CDR1 is MGHRA and CDR2 is YSYEKL. Trimming took off 2 bases at V and 7 bases at J, with 12 bases between the two ends. This CDR3 comprises 14 residues. CDR3 region: CASSQSMGPNEQFF. The CDR3 region has the DNA TGCGCCAGCAGCCAATCGATGGGGCCGAATGAGCAGTTCTTC.

CDR3 coding DNA: TGTGCCAGCAGCCGCTCGGGGGGATCGAGTGTCTACGAGCAGTACTTC. Its protein is CASSRSGGSSVYEQYF. This chain uses TRBV11-3 with TRBJ2-5; TRBD2 matches at 7 bases. The DNA end is a closer match to TRBJ2-7, so the J assignment may be wrong. Germline V CDR1 and CDR2: SGHNT, YENEEA. This CDR3 is built from 16 residues.

The chain carries TRBV5-5 and TRBJ1-5; unclear D gene. The V end was cut by 2 bases, the J end by 4 bases, with 7 bases between. The CDR3 contains 13 residues. CDR1 is SGHKS, CDR2 YYEKEE, per germline (reference sequence). This CDR3 is CASSFGENQPQHF. The CDR3 bases are TGTGCCAGCAGCTTTGGGGAAAATCAGCCCCAGCATTTT.

In its sample, this clone was seen a few times. The CDR3, as DNA: TGTGCCAGCAGTTACTCTTCCACAAACTATGGCTACACCTTC. It specifies CASSYSSTNYGYTF. The chain joins TRBV6-5 to TRBJ1-2; D is unresolved. The ends were cut back, 0 bases at V and 2 bases at J, with 7 bases in the middle. This CDR3 is 14 amino acids long. CDR1 is MNHEY and CDR2 is SVGAGI in the germline V gene.

The V call is TRBV25-1, the J call TRBJ2-6, with D uncertain. V was shortened by 3 bases and J by 0 bases, with 3 bases between the two germline ends. The CDR3 is 14 amino acids. Germline values: CDR1 MGHDK, CDR2 SYGVNS. The CDR3 spells CASSDTSGANVLTF. CDR3 bases: TGTGCCAGCAGTGATACCTCTGGGGCCAACGTCCTGACTTTC.

This clone was recorded a few times. The V call is TRBV7-9, the J call TRBJ1-2; TRBD1 agrees at 9 bases. Per the germline V gene, CDR1 is SEHNR and CDR2 is FQNEAQ (reference sequence). The V gene end was trimmed by 6 bases and the J gene end by 8 bases; junction bases not matched to a gene: 4. This CDR3 spans 12 amino acids. The CDR3 DNA reads TGTGCCAGCAGTTTTACAGGGGGCGGCTACACCTTC. It encodes CASSFTGGGYTF.

The chain joins TRBV15 to TRBJ2-7; no clear D. The CDR3 has 13 amino acids. V gave up 5 bases and J gave up 0 bases, with 8 bases separating them. Germline lookup yields CDR1 LNHNV and CDR2 YYDKDF (reference sequence). The CDR3 DNA reads as TGTGCCACCAGCGGGCAAAACTCCTACGAGCAGTACTTC. Its translation: CATSGQNSYEQYF.

V usage is TRBV7-9 and J usage is TRBJ1-1; D is perhaps TRBD1 (6 bases). There are 16 residues in the CDR3. Germline loops: CDR1 SEHNR, CDR2 FQNEAQ (reference sequence). The V end was cut by 5 bases, the J end by 0 bases, with 16 bases between. This CDR3 reads CASSPEGGLMNTEAFF. The CDR3 DNA is TGTGCCAGCAGCCCCGAGGGGGGGCTGATGAACACTGAAGCTTTCTTT.

The V call is TRBV29-1, the J call TRBJ2-1; the match to TRBD1 covers 7 bases. After removal of 4 bases from V and 6 bases from J, the junction contained 9 bases not matched to a gene. Per the germline V gene, CDR1 is SQVTM and CDR2 is ANQGSEA. The CDR3 contains 14 residues. CDR3 region: CSVVNRGAPNEQFF. DNA of the CDR3: TGCAGCGTTGTTAACAGGGGCGCCCCCAATGAGCAGTTCTTC.

This sequence joins TRBV4-1 and TRBJ1-4, with D perhaps TRBD1 (5 bases). Germline loops: CDR1 MGHRA, CDR2 YSYEKL. V was cut by 5 bases and J by 8 bases, with 15 bases left in between. The CDR3 length is 14 residues. CDR3 bases: TGCGCCAGCAGCTCGGGGACGGCGGGGGAAAAACTGTTTTTT. Amino acids: CASSSGTAGEKLFF.

The V and J genes are TRBV27 and TRBJ1-2, with 7 bases identical to TRBD1. The junction had 6 bases not matched to a gene; V was cut back by 3 bases and J by 2 bases. Germline V gives CDR1 MNHEY, CDR2 SMNVEV (reference sequence). The CDR3 is made up of 15 amino acids. The CDR3 DNA reads TGTGCCAGCAGTTTTAGGGGACAGATAAACTATGGCTACACCTTC. The encoded protein is CASSFRGQINYGYTF.